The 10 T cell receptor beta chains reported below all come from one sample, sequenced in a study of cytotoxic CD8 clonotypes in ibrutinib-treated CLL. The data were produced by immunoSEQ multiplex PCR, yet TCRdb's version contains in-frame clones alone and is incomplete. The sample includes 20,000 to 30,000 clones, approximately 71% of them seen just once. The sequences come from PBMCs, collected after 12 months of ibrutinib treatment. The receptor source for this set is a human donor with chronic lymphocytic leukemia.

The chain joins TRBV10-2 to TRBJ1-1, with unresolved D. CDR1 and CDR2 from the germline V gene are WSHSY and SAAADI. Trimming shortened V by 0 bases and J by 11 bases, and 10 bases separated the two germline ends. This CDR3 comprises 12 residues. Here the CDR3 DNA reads TGCGCCAGCAGTGAGTCATGGGCGGGGGCTTTCTTT. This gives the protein CASSESWAGAFF.

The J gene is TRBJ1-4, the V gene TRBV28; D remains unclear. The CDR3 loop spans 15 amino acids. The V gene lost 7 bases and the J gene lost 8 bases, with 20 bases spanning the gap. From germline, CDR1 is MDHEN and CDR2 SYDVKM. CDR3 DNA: TGTGCCAGCAAGCGGGATGAGAGATACACAGAAAAACTGTTTTTT. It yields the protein CASKRDERYTEKLFF.

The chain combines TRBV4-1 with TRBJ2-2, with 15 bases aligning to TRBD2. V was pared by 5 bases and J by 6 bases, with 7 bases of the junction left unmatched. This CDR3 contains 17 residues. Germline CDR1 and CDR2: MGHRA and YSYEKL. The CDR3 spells CASSLRTSGGAPGELFF. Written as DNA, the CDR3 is TGCGCCAGCAGCTTACGGACTAGCGGGGGGGCGCCCGGGGAGCTGTTTTTT.

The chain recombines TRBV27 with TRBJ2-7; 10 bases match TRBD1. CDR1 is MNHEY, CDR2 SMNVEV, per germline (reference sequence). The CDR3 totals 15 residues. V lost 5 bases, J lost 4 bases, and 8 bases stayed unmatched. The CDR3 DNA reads TGTGCCAGCAGTCCGCGGACAGGGGGAGGGTACGAGCAGTACTTC. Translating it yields CASSPRTGGGYEQYF.

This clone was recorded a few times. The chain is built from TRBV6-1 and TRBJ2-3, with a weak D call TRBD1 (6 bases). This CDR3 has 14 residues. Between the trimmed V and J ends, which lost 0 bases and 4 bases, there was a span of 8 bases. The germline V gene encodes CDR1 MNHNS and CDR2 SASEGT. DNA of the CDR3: TGTGCCAGCAGTGAAGCGAACAGGGCAGATACGCAGTATTTT. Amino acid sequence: CASSEANRADTQYF.

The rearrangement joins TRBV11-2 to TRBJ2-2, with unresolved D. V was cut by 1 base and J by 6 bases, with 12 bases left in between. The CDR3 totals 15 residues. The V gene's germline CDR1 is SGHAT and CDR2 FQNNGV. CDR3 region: CASSLGGRVSGELFF. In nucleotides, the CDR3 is TGTGCCAGCAGCTTAGGAGGCAGAGTTTCCGGGGAGCTGTTTTTT.

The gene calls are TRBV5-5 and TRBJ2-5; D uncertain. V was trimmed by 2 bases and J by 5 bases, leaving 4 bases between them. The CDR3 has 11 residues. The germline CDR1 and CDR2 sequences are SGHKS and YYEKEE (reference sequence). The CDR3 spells CASSLRETQYF. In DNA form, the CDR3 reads TGTGCCAGCAGCTTACGGGAGACCCAGTACTTC.

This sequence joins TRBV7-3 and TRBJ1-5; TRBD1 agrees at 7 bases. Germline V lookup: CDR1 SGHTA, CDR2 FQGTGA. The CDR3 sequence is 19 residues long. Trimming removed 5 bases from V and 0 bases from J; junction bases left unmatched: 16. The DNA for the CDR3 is TGTGCCAGCAGCCCGGGACAGCACTGGTGGGGCTTTAGCAATCAGCCCCAGCATTTT. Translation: CASSPGQHWWGFSNQPQHF.

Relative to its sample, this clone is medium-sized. The DNA for the CDR3 is TGTGCCAGCAGCTTGATAGGGCAGCCCCAGCATTTT. Translated: CASSLIGQPQHF. V usage is TRBV5-4 and J usage is TRBJ1-5; D is undetermined. The CDR3 covers 12 residues. The V and J ends lost 1 base and 7 bases respectively, with 6 bases between them. Per the germline V gene, CDR1 is SGHNT and CDR2 is YYREEE (reference sequence).

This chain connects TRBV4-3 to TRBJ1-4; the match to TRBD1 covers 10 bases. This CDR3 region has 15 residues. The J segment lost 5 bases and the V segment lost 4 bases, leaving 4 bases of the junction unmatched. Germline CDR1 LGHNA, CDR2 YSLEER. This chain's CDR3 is CASSPTDRGNEKLFF. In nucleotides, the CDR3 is TGCGCCAGCAGCCCGACGGACAGGGGGAATGAAAAACTGTTTTTT.